This TCR beta chain was captured by sequencing in a study of vaccination effects on CD4 cells after COVID-19. As to this clone: Its antigen is undetermined.

Researchers isolated CD4+ T cells once ten to eleven days of culture had elapsed. Two doses of BNT162b2 or mRNA-1273 vaccine were administered to participants. Assay: immunoSEQ multiplex PCR; the TCRdb copy retains only in-frame clones and omits some. The sample lists 47,000 or so clones; about three quarters were seen once. From germline, CDR1 is MNHEY and CDR2 SVGAGI. CDR3 size: 14 residues. Losses at the gene ends were 7 bases for V and 8 bases for J; bases not matched to a gene: 8. The starting material was CD4+ T cells from PBMCs cultured without peptide, obtained after COVID-19 vaccination. The sequence came from a human donor who received a COVID-19 vaccine. This sequence joins TRBV6-5 and TRBJ1-6, with 7 nucleotides matching TRBD1. The CDR3 loop reads CASTSGQGDSPLHF. The CDR3 region has the DNA TGTGCCAGCACCTCGGGGCAGGGGGATTCACCCCTCCACTTT.